One and the same sample provided the 9 T cell receptor beta chains below, sequenced in a study of CD8+ T cells in alopecia areata. Sequencing templates came from extracted RNA that was reverse transcribed into cDNA. Using immunoSEQ multiplex PCR, the repertoire was profiled, and TCRdb retains in-frame clones only, with some absent. The sample holds more than 200,000 clones, under 80% seen once. Material: CD4+ T cells sorted from blood, obtained at week 0. These receptors all come from a human donor with alopecia areata.

The rearrangement links TRBV20-1 to TRBJ1-1; D uncertain. Per the germline V gene, CDR1 is DFQATT and CDR2 is SNEGSKA (reference sequence). The V and J ends lost 0 bases and 7 bases respectively, with 6 bases between them. The CDR3 is 11 amino acids. The CDR3 DNA reads TGCAGTGCTAGAGACCGGGATGAAGCTTTCTTT. Protein: CSARDRDEAFF.

The genes are TRBV30 and TRBJ2-5, with 10 bases that match TRBD2. The CDR3 extends over 13 amino acids. V was pared by 4 bases and J by 2 bases, with 1 base of the junction left unmatched. Germline-derived CDR1 and CDR2 are GTSNPN and SVGIG (reference sequence). The CDR3 is CAWTSGGQETQYF. DNA of the CDR3: TGTGCCTGGACTAGCGGGGGTCAAGAGACCCAGTACTTC. Drawing the rest from reference TRBV30 and TRBJ2-5, the complete variable domain is SQTIHQWPATLVQPVGSPLSLECTVEGTSNPNLYWYRQAAGRGLQLLFYSVGIGQISSEVPQNLSASRPQDRQFILSSKKLLLSDSGFYLCAWTSGGQETQYFGPGTRLLVL.

The V call is TRBV6-5, the J call TRBJ2-7; 7 bases line up with TRBD1. The J segment lost 0 bases and the V segment lost 5 bases, leaving 1 base of the junction unmatched. This CDR3 comprises 13 residues. Germline loops: CDR1 MNHEY, CDR2 SVGAGI. The DNA of the CDR3 is TGTGCCAGCAGTGGGACAGACTCCTACGAGCAGTACTTC. Translating it yields CASSGTDSYEQYF.

The chain uses TRBV29-1 and TRBJ2-5; 9 positions match TRBD1. This CDR3 contains 14 residues. The V segment lost 8 bases and the J segment 2 bases; nucleotides outside the gene matches: 9. The V gene's germline CDR1 is SQVTM and CDR2 ANQGSEA. The CDR3 loop is CSFLTGGTQETQYF. CDR3 nucleotides: TGCAGCTTCCTGACAGGGGGGACACAAGAGACCCAGTACTTC. The variable domain in full, with the rest retrieved from reference TRBV29-1 and TRBJ2-5, is SAVISQKPSRDICQRGTSLTIQCQVDSQVTMMFWYRQQPGQSLTLIATANQGSEATYESGFVIDKFPISRPNLTFSTLTVSNMSPEDSSIYLCSFLTGGTQETQYFGPGTRLLVL.

A few counts support this clone. The rearrangement links TRBV4-3 to TRBJ2-5; D not certain. Trimming pared 0 bases from V and 2 bases from J, leaving 10 bases between. The CDR3 contains 15 residues. The germline V gene has CDR1 LGHNA and CDR2 YSLEER. The CDR3 region has the DNA TGCGCCAGCAGCCAAGAGGAGACCGAACAAGAGACCCAGTACTTC. Protein product: CASSQEETEQETQYF.

The gene calls are TRBV9 and TRBJ2-5; no reliable D call. Germline assignment: CDR1 SGDLS and CDR2 YYNGEE. V was clipped by 0 bases and J by 7 bases, with 13 bases between them. The CDR3 is 14 residues long. CDR3 nucleotides: TGTGCCAGCAGCGTAGTACGCCTGAATTGGACCCAGTACTTC. This sequence encodes CASSVVRLNWTQYF.

This clone was counted only a few times. This chain links TRBV10-3 with TRBJ2-5; no definite D call. Per the germline V gene, CDR1 is ENHRY and CDR2 is SYGVKD. The CDR3 length is 12 residues. V lost 8 bases to trimming and J lost 0 bases, with 7 bases between them. CDR3 bases: TGTGCCATCCGCGACAACCAAGAGACCCAGTACTTC. Protein product: CAIRDNQETQYF.

In this sample, this clone turned up once. The J gene is TRBJ1-2, the V gene TRBV25-1; D is possibly TRBD1 (6 bases). Germline CDR1 is MGHDK and CDR2 is SYGVNS. Between the trimmed V and J ends, which lost 0 bases and 6 bases, there was a span of 8 bases. The CDR3 consists of 13 residues. As DNA, the CDR3 is TGTGCCAGCAGTGAATATCCAGGGGATGGCTACACCTTC. It specifies CASSEYPGDGYTF.

This chain connects TRBV7-2 to TRBJ1-2, with TRBD1 matching over 8 bases. This CDR3 has 14 residues. Germline V gene lookup returns CDR1 SGHTA and CDR2 FQGNSA. Germline trimming cut 0 bases from V and 3 bases from J; bases unmatched to any gene: 0. CDR3 in amino acids: CASSLADRDYGYTF. In DNA, the CDR3 is TGTGCCAGCAGCTTAGCGGACAGGGACTATGGCTACACCTTC.